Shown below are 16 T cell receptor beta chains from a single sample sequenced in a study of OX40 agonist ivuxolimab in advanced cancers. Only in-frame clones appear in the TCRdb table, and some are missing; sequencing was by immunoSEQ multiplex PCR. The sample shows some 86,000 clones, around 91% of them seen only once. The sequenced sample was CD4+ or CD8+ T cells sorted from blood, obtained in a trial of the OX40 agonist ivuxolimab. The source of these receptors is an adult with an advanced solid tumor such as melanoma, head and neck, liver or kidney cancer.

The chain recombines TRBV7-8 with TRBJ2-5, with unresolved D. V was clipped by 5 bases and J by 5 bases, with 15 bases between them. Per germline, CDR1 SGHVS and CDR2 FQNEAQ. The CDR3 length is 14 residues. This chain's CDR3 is CASSLTPGRETQYF. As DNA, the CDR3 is TGTGCCAGCAGCCTGACCCCGGGTAGGGAGACCCAGTACTTC.

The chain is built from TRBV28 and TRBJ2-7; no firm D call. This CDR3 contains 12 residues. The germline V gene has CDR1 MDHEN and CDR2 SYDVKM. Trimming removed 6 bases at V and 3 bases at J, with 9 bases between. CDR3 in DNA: TGTGCCAGCAGCGACGGGCGCTACGAGCAGTACGTC. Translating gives CASSDGRYEQYV.

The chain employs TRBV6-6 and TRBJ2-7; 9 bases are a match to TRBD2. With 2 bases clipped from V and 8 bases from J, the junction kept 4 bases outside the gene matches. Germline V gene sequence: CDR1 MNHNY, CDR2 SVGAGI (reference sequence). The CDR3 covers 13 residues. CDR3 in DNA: TGTGCCAGCAGTTACGAGGGACTAGCACAGCAGTACTTC. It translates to CASSYEGLAQQYF.

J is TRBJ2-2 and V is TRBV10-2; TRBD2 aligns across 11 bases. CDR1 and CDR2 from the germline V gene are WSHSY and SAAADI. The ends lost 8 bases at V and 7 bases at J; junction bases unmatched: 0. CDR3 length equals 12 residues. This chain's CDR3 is CASGLAGGELFF. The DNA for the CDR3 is TGCGCCAGCGGACTAGCGGGCGGGGAGCTGTTTTTT.

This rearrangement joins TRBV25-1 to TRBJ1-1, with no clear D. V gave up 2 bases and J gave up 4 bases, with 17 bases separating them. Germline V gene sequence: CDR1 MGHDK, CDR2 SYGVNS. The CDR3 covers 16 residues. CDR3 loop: CASSELQTPGATEAFF. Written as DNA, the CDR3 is TGTGCCAGCAGTGAACTGCAGACCCCGGGAGCCACTGAAGCTTTCTTT.

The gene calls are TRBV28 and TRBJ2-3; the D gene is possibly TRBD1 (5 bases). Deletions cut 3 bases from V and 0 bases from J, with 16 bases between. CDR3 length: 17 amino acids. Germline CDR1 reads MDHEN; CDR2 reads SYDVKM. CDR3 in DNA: TGTGCCAGCAGTTTGGGAAGGGGCTTTCTTAGCACAGATACGCAGTATTTT. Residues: CASSLGRGFLSTDTQYF.

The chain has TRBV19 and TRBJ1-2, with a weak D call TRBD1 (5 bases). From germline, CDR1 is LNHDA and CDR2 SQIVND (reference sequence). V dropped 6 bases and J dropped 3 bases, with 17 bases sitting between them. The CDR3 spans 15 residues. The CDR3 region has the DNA TGTGCCAGTAGGTTCTCGGGGGTCAGGGACTATGGCTACACCTTC. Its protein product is CASRFSGVRDYGYTF.

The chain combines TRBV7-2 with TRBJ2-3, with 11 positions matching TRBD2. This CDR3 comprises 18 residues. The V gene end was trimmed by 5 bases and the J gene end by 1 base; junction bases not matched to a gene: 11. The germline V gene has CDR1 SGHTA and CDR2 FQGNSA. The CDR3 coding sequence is TGTGCCAGCAGCCGGACCCGGATAGCGGGGGGGGGCACAGATACGCAGTATTTT. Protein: CASSRTRIAGGGTDTQYF.

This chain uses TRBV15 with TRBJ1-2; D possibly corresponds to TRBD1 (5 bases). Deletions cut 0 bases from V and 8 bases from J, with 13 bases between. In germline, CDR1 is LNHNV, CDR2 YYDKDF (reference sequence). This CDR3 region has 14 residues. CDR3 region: CATSRDKGVKGYTF. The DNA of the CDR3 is TGTGCCACCAGCAGAGATAAAGGGGTTAAGGGCTACACCTTC.

Written as DNA, the CDR3 is TGTGCCAGCAGTTACGGGACAGTCAATGGCTACACCTTC. This encodes CASSYGTVNGYTF. The chain carries TRBV6-8 and TRBJ1-2; 7 bases line up with TRBD1. This CDR3 is built from 13 residues. CDR1 and CDR2 (germline): MNHGY, SAAAGT. The junction had 3 bases not matched to a gene; V was cut back by 2 bases and J by 6 bases.

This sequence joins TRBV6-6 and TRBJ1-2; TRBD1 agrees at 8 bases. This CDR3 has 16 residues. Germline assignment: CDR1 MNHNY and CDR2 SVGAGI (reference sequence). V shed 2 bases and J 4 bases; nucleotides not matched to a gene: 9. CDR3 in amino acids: CASSYVGQGYAYGYTF. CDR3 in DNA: TGTGCCAGCAGTTACGTCGGACAGGGTTATGCCTATGGCTACACCTTC.

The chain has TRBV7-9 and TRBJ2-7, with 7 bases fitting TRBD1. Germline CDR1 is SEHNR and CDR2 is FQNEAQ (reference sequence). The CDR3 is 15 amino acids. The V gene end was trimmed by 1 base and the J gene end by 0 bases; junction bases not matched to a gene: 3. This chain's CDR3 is CASSLDRGLSYEQYV. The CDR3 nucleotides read TGTGCCAGCAGCTTAGACAGGGGTCTCTCCTACGAGCAGTACGTC.

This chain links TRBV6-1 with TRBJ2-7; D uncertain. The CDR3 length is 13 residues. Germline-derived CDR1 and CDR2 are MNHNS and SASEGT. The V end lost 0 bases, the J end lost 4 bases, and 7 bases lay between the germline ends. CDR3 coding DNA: TGTGCCAGCAGTGAAGCGCGCCAGTACGAGCAGTACGTC. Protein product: CASSEARQYEQYV.

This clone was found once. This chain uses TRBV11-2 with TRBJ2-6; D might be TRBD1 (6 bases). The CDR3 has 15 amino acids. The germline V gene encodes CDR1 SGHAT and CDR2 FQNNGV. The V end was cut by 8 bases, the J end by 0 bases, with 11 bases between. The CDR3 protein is CASQTDSSGANVLTF. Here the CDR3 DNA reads TGTGCCAGCCAGACGGACAGCTCTGGGGCCAACGTCCTGACTTTC.

Here the CDR3 DNA reads TGCGCCAGCAGCTTGGATTCCGGGGGCTATGGCTACACCTTC. Its protein is CASSLDSGGYGYTF. V gene TRBV5-1 combines with J gene TRBJ1-2, with D possibly matching TRBD1 (5 bases). Trimming stripped 0 bases from V and 4 bases from J, with 10 bases between. There are 14 residues in the CDR3. CDR1 and CDR2 from the germline V gene are SGHRS and YFSETQ.

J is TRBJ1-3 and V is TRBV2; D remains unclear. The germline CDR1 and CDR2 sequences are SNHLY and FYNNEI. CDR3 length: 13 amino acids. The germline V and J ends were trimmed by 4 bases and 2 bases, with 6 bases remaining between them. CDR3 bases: TGTGCCAGCAGTGCCGGGCCTGGAAACACCATATATTTT. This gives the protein CASSAGPGNTIYF.